The source of this T cell receptor (beta chain) is a study of metastatic and nonmetastatic thyroid tumors. As for the study in general: The study looked at repertoires side by side in blood and in tumor or nodule tissue from malignant and benign thyroid patients.

In its sample, this clone was seen many times. The antigen is undetermined. All patients were untreated before thyroid surgery. Per the original data handling: Using the CDR3 differences seen across clinicopathological groups, the authors built a distant-metastasis classifier for papillary thyroid cancer, which was meant to discriminate distant-metastatic patients. TCRdb called clones again from the PCR reads with MiXCR. TCRdb assigned the V and J calls; the authors' analysis was not used. The repertoire holds about 52,000 clones, with about a sixth as singletons. General study results and limits: Benign nodules were reported to have significantly lower TCR beta diversity than malignant thyroid tumors, in blood and tumor.

Trimming took 0 bases from V and 0 from J, leaving 22 bases between them. The CDR3 runs 19 residues. Per the germline V gene, CDR1 is SGHKS and CDR2 is YYEKEE (reference sequence). The genes are TRBV5-5 and TRBJ2-7, with D hard to call. The sequenced sample consisted of blood. The source of this sequence is a female donor with papillary thyroid cancer or a benign thyroid nodule (not recorded which). Some clones in this sample may be carry-over from other donors' samples. CDR3 sequence (DNA): TGTGCCAGCAGCTTGGTTCAGCATTATACCTCCTCATTCTCCTACGAGCAGTACTTC. Protein product: CASSLVQHYTSSFSYEQYF.